Below, 19 T cell receptor beta chains from the same sample are listed, as sequenced in a study of cytomegalovirus exposure and HLA in healthy donors. PCR involved 60 Vbeta and 13 Jbeta primers. TCRdb's copy holds only in-frame clones and misses some; the assay was immunoSEQ multiplex PCR. Of just over 200,000 clones detected, approximately 70% appear once; the ten largest clones hold less than 3%. The sample comprised PBMCs. These receptors were taken from a man aged 35 to 55 in good health and CMV-seropositive.

The rearrangement links TRBV13 to TRBJ2-7; 9 bases map to TRBD1. The CDR3 loop spans 14 amino acids. V trimming: 2 bases; J trimming: 6 bases; junction bases outside the gene matches: 5. The germline gives CDR1 PRHDT, CDR2 FYEKMQ (reference sequence). CDR3 sequence (DNA): TGTGCCAGCAGCTTAAGGGACAGGGAAGGCGAGCAGTACTTC. Protein product: CASSLRDREGEQYF.

This chain joins TRBV11-2 and TRBJ2-3; possibly TRBD2 for D (7 bases). Trimming removed 4 bases from V and 0 bases from J, with 14 bases in between. CDR1 is SGHAT, CDR2 FQNNGV, per germline. There are 16 residues in the CDR3. The CDR3 DNA is TGTGCCAGCAGCTGGGGGGGCACCCCTAGCACAGATACGCAGTATTTT. Translation gives CASSWGGTPSTDTQYF.

This clone was found a few times. This chain joins TRBV6-1 and TRBJ1-4; D might be TRBD1 (6 bases). Germline V lookup: CDR1 MNHNS, CDR2 SASEGT. The CDR3 has 14 amino acids. V was cut by 4 bases and J by 7 bases, with 13 bases left in between. The CDR3 bases are TGTGCCAGCAGTGGAGGGGGTGGGGGTGAAAAACTGTTTTTT. Its translation: CASSGGGGGEKLFF.

The gene calls are TRBV4-1 and TRBJ2-7; 10 nucleotides align to TRBD1. V was pared by 2 bases and J by 2 bases, with 3 bases of the junction left unmatched. The length of the CDR3 is 15 residues. CDR1 MGHRA and CDR2 YSYEKL come from the germline V gene. The CDR3 loop reads CASSQKDRGPYEQYF. The CDR3 coding sequence is TGCGCCAGCAGCCAAAAAGACAGGGGGCCCTACGAGCAGTACTTC.

As for this clone: An end of the junction does not agree with germline; a read error may underlie this. The V and J genes are TRBV7-9 and TRBJ1-1, with D possibly being TRBD1 (5 bases). Germline CDR1 and CDR2: SEHNR and FQNEAQ (reference sequence). The CDR3 has 14 amino acids. CDR3 DNA sequence: TGTTCCAGCAGCTTAGCGGGGCCGCGCACTGAAGCTTTCTTT. Amino acid sequence: CSSSLAGPRTEAFF.

The chain joins TRBV5-4 to TRBJ2-5; TRBD1 matches at 8 bases. The V segment lost 0 bases and the J segment 5 bases; nucleotides outside the gene matches: 3. Germline V gene data show CDR1 as SGHNT and CDR2 as YYREEE (reference sequence). This CDR3 has 14 residues. CDR3 nucleotide sequence: TGTGCCAGCAGCTTGGCAGGGGGCAGGGAGACCCAGTACTTC. Amino acids: CASSLAGGRETQYF.

V is TRBV25-1 and J is TRBJ2-2; no clear D gene. The V gene lost 7 bases and the J gene lost 1 base, with 7 bases spanning the gap. The length of the CDR3 is 13 residues. Germline V gene sequence: CDR1 MGHDK, CDR2 SYGVNS. The CDR3 coding sequence is TGTGCCAGCAACAGTCAGAACACCGGGGAGCTGTTTTTT. Protein sequence: CASNSQNTGELFF.

This chain connects TRBV19 to TRBJ1-2; no reliable D call. The CDR3 is 15 residues long. The germline CDR1 and CDR2 sequences are LNHDA and SQIVND (reference sequence). Trimming left V 7 bases short and J 1 base short, with 16 bases between. CDR3 nucleotide sequence: TGTGCCAGTACATCAACTAACGGTGATAACTATGGCTACACCTTC. Translation: CASTSTNGDNYGYTF.

The chain recombines TRBV5-4 with TRBJ2-5; TRBD1 is a possible D gene (7 bases). Germline V gene data show CDR1 as SGHNT and CDR2 as YYREEE (reference sequence). This CDR3 has 14 residues. V lost 4 bases and J lost 4, with 14 bases in between. CDR3 region: CASSPRGVGETQYF. In DNA, the CDR3 is TGTGCCAGCAGCCCCAGGGGGGTCGGAGAGACCCAGTACTTC.

About this clone itself: A junction end diverges from the germline sequence, so it may reflect a read error. The chain has TRBV7-9 and TRBJ1-2, with TRBD1 as a possible D gene (6 bases). The CDR3 spans 14 residues. Germline CDR1 SEHNR, CDR2 FQNEAQ (reference sequence). CDR3 amino acids: CSSSSRDIRYGYTF. As DNA, the CDR3 is TGTTCCAGCAGCTCCCGGGACATTCGGTATGGCTACACCTTC.

The V and J genes are TRBV28 and TRBJ2-5; weak D call: TRBD1 (5 bases). The CDR3 extends over 13 amino acids. Between the trimmed V and J ends, which lost 10 bases and 5 bases, there was a span of 17 bases. Germline V lookup: CDR1 MDHEN, CDR2 SYDVKM. CDR3 DNA: TGTGCCACCCTCCAGGGAAGAATGGAGACCCAGTACTTC. As protein: CATLQGRMETQYF.

CDR3 protein: CASSPGQGFQPQHF. The CDR3 DNA sequence: TGTGCCAGCTCACCTGGACAGGGCTTTCAGCCCCAGCATTTT. This sequence joins TRBV18 and TRBJ1-5; 8 bases align to TRBD1. Germline V gene lookup returns CDR1 KGHSH and CDR2 LQKENI. The ends lost 3 bases at V and 6 bases at J; junction bases unmatched: 4. The CDR3 totals 14 residues. Using reference TRBV18 and TRBJ1-5 for the parts outside the CDR3, the full variable domain is NAGVMQNPRHLVRRRGQEARLRCSPMKGHSHVYWYRQLPEEGLKFMVYLQKENIIDESGMPKERFSAEFPKEGPSILRIQQVVRGDSAAYFCASSPGQGFQPQHFGDGTRLSIL.

This chain connects TRBV9 to TRBJ2-6; no clear D gene. The CDR3 runs to 12 residues. Germline V lookup: CDR1 SGDLS, CDR2 YYNGEE. V was trimmed by 5 bases and J by 4 bases, leaving 4 bases between them. The CDR3 region is CASSRGANVLTF. Here the CDR3 DNA reads TGTGCCAGCAGTCGGGGGGCCAACGTCCTGACTTTC.

This chain links TRBV29-1 with TRBJ2-1; 8 bases align to TRBD1. This CDR3 has 14 amino acids. V trimming: 8 bases; J trimming: 3 bases; junction bases outside the gene matches: 9. Germline CDR1 SQVTM, CDR2 ANQGSEA. The CDR3 bases are TGCAGCTTCCCAGACAGGGGAAACTACAATGAGCAGTTCTTC. The encoded protein is CSFPDRGNYNEQFF.

CDR3 sequence reads: CASSTGFLRGTGELFF. CDR3 bases: TGTGCCAGCAGTACGGGGTTTTTGCGAGGCACCGGGGAGCTGTTTTTT. The V call is TRBV6-6, the J call TRBJ2-2, with a tentative D call TRBD2 (5 bases). This CDR3 contains 16 residues. Germline V lookup: CDR1 MNHNY, CDR2 SVGAGI (reference sequence). V lost 5 bases to trimming and J lost 4 bases, with 17 bases between them.

The chain recombines TRBV18 with TRBJ2-1; the match to TRBD2 covers 7 bases. Germline CDR1 and CDR2: KGHSH and LQKENI. This CDR3 spans 14 amino acids. V was pared by 6 bases and J by 7 bases, with 9 bases of the junction left unmatched. CDR3 in DNA: TGTGCCAGCTCTTCGGGAGGAGGTTTGAATGAGCAGTTCTTC. Translating gives CASSSGGGLNEQFF.

The V call is TRBV2, the J call TRBJ2-7, with 7 bases aligning to TRBD2. This CDR3 region has 12 residues. Germline V lookup: CDR1 SNHLY, CDR2 FYNNEI. The V gene end was trimmed by 3 bases and the J gene end by 5 bases; junction bases not matched to a gene: 1. CDR3 nucleotides: TGTGCCAGCAGTGAGGGACTAAACGAGCAGTACTTC. Translated, it gives CASSEGLNEQYF.

This clone was seen a few times. This chain links TRBV28 with TRBJ2-7; the match to TRBD1 covers 9 bases. CDR3 size: 16 residues. The junction had 12 bases not matched to a gene; V was cut back by 4 bases and J by 5 bases. From germline, CDR1 is MDHEN and CDR2 SYDVKM. CDR3 region: CASSSWERGQGNEQYF. DNA for the CDR3: TGTGCCAGCAGTTCATGGGAACGGGGACAGGGTAACGAGCAGTACTTC.

The chain combines TRBV14 with TRBJ1-2, with D possibly being TRBD1 (6 bases). Germline CDR1 and CDR2: SGHDN and FVKESK. The CDR3 runs to 13 residues. V shed 7 bases and J shed 8 bases, with 17 bases lying between them. The DNA for the CDR3 is TGTGCCAGCAAGGACAGACTTTTGGACGGCTACACCTTC. Its protein is CASKDRLLDGYTF.